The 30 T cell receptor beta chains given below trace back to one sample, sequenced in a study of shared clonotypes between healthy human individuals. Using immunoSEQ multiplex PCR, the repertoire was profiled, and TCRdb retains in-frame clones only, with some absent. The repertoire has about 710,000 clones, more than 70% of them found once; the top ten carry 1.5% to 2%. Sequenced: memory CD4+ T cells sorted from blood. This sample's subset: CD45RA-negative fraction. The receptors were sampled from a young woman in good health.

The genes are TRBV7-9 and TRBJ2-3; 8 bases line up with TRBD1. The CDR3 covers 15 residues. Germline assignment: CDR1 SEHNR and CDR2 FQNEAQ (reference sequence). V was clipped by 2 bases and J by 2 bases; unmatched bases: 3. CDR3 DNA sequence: TGTGCCAGCAGCTTAAGACAGGGGTACACAGATACGCAGTATTTT. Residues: CASSLRQGYTDTQYF.

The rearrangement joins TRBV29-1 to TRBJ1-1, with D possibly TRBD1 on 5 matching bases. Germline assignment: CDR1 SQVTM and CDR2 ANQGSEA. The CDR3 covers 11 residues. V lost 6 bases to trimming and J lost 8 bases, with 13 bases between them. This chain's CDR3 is CSVGTETEAFF. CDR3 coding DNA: TGCAGCGTAGGGACGGAGACGGAAGCTTTCTTT.

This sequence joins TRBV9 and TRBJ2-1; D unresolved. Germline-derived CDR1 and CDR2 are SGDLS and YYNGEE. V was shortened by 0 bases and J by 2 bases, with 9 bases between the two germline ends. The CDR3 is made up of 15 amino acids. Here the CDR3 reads CASSVADLTYNEQFF. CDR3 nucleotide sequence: TGTGCCAGCAGCGTAGCAGATTTGACCTACAATGAGCAGTTCTTC.

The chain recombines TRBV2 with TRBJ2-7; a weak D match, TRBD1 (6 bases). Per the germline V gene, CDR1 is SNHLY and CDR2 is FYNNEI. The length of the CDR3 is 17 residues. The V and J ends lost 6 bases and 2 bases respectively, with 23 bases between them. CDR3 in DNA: TGTGCCAGCAGGGACGACTCGGGACACTCATTCGCCTACGAGCAGTACTTC. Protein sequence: CASRDDSGHSFAYEQYF.

In DNA form, the CDR3 reads TGTGCCAGCAGTATCCGACAGGGCGCGAACACTGAAGCTTTCTTT. Amino acid sequence: CASSIRQGANTEAFF. The chain combines TRBV27 with TRBJ1-1, with TRBD1 matching 7 bases. V lost 5 bases to trimming and J lost 1 base; unmatched junction nucleotides: 7. The CDR3 has 15 amino acids. From germline, CDR1 is MNHEY and CDR2 SMNVEV (reference sequence).

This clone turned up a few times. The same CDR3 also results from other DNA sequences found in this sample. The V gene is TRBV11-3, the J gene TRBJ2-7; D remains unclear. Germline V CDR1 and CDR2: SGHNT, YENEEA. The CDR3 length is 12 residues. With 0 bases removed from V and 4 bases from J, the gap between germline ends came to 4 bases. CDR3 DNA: TGTGCCAGCAGCTTAGATAGATACGAGCAGTACTTC. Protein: CASSLDRYEQYF. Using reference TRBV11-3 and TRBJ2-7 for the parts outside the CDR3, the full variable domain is EAGVVQSPRYKIIEKKQPVAFWCNPISGHNTLYWYLQNLGQGPELLIRYENEEAVDDSQLPKDRFSAERLKGVDSTLKIQPAELGDSAVYLCASSLDRYEQYFGPGTRLTVT.

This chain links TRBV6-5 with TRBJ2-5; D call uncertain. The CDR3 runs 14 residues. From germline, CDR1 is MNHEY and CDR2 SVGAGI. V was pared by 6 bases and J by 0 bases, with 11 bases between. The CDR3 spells CASSPRPYQETQYF. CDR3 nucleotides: TGTGCCAGCAGCCCGAGGCCGTACCAAGAGACCCAGTACTTC.

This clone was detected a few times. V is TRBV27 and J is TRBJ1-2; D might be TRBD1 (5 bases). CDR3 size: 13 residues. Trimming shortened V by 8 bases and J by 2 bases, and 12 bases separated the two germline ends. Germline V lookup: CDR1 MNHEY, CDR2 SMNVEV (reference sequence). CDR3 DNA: TGTGCCAGCTCCCCGGGGGGAAACTATGGCTACACCTTC. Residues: CASSPGGNYGYTF.

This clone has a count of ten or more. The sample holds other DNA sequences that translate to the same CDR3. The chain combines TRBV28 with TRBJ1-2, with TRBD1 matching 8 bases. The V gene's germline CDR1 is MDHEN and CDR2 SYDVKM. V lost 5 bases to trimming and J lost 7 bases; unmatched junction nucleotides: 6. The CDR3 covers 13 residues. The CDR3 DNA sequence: TGTGCCAGCAGTCCTGGACAGGGTGGTGGCTACACCTTC. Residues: CASSPGQGGGYTF.

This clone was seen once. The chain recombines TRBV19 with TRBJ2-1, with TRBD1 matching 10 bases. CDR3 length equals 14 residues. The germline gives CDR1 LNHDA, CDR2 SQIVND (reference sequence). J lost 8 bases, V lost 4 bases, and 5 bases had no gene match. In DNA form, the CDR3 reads TGTGCCAGTAGTAGGGACAGGGGTCGGGATGAGCAGTTCTTC. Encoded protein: CASSRDRGRDEQFF. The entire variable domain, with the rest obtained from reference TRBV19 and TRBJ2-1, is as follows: DGGITQSPKYLFRKEGQNVTLSCEQNLNHDAMYWYRQDPGQGLRLIYYSQIVNDFQKGDIAEGYSVSREKKESFPLTVTSAQKNPTAFYLCASSRDRGRDEQFFGPGTRLTVL.

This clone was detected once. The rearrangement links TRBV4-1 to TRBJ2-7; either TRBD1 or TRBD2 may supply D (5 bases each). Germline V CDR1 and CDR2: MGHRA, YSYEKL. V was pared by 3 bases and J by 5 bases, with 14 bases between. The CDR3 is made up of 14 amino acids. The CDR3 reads CASSQWVRGDEQYF. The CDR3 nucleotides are TGCGCCAGCAGCCAGTGGGTACGGGGCGACGAGCAGTACTTC.

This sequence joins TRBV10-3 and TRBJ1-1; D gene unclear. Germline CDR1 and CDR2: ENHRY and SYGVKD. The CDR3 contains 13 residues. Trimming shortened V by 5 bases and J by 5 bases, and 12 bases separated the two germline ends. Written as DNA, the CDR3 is TGTGCCATCAGTAGGTCAGGCGGTACTGAAGCTTTCTTT. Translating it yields CAISRSGGTEAFF.

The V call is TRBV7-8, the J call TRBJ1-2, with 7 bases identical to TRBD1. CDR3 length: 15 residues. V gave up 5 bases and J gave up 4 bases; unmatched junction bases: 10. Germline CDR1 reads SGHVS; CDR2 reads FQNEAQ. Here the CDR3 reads CASSARQGNSYGYTF. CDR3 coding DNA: TGTGCCAGCAGCGCTAGACAGGGAAACTCCTATGGCTACACCTTC.

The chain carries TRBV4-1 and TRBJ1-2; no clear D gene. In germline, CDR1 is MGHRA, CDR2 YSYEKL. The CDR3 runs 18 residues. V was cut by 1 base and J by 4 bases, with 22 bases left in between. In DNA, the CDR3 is TGCGCCAGCAGCCAAGTAACCCGTCAACGGACGAGGTCCTATGGCTACACCTTC. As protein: CASSQVTRQRTRSYGYTF.

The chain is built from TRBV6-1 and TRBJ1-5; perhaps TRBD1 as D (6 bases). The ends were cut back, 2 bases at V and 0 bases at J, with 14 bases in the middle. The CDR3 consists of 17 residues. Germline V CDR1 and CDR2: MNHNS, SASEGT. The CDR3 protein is CASSERPRTVSNQPQHF. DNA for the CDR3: TGTGCCAGCAGTGAAAGGCCCCGGACAGTTAGCAATCAGCCCCAGCATTTT.

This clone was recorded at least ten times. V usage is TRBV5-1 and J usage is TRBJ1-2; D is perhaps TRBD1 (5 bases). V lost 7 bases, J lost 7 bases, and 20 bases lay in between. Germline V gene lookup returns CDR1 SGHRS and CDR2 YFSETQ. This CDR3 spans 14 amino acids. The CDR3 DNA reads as TGCGCCAGCCGGGGGTCTTTCGAGGCATCTGGCTACACCTTC. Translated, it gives CASRGSFEASGYTF.

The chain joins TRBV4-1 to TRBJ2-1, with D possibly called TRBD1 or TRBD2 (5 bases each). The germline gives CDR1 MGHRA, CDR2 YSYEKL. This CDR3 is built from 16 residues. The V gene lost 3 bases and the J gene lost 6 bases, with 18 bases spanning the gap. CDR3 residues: CASSHELTGTINEQFF. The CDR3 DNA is TGCGCCAGCAGCCACGAACTCACCGGGACGATCAATGAGCAGTTCTTC.

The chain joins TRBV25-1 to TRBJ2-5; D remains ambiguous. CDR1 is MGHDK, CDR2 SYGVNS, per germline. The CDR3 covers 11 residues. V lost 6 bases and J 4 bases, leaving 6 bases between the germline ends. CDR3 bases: TGTGCCAGCAGGCAAAGAGAGACCCAGTACTTC. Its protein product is CASRQRETQYF.

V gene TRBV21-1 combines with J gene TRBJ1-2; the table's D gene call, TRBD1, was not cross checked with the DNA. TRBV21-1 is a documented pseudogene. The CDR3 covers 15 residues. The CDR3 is CASSGPRQGVSGYTF. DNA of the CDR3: TGTGCCAGCAGCGGACCAAGACAGGGAGTTAGTGGCTACACCTTC.

The CDR3 protein is CASSTDRDTLTDTQYF. Written as DNA, the CDR3 is TGTGCCAGTAGTACTGACCGGGACACACTCACAGATACGCAGTATTTT. V gene TRBV19 combines with J gene TRBJ2-3; weak D call: TRBD1 (6 bases). Germline V gene data show CDR1 as LNHDA and CDR2 as SQIVND (reference sequence). Trimming shortened V by 4 bases and J by 2 bases, and 16 bases separated the two germline ends. The CDR3 runs 16 residues.

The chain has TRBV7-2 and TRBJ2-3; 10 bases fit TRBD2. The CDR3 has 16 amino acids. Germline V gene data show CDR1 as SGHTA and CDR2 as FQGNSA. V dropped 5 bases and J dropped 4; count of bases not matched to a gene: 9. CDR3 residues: CASSALLAGVPDTQYF. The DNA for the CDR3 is TGTGCCAGCAGCGCTCTCCTAGCGGGAGTGCCAGATACGCAGTATTTT.

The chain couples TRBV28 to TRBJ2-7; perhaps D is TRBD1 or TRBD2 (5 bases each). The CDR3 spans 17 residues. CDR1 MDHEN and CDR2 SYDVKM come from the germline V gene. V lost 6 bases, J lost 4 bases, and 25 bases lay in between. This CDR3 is CASSPYVGGRGTYEQYF. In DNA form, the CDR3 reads TGTGCCAGCAGCCCCTACGTTGGGGGACGGGGAACTTACGAGCAGTACTTC.

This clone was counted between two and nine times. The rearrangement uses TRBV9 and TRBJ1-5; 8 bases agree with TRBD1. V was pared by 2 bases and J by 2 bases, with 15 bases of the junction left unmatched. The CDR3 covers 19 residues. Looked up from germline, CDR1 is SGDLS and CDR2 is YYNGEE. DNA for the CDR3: TGTGCCAGCAGCGTTTGGGGAAAGCTTAGGGGACAGGGCAATCAGCCCCAGCATTTT. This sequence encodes CASSVWGKLRGQGNQPQHF. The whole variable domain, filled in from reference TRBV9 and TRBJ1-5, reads DSGVTQTPKHLITATGQRVTLRCSPRSGDLSVYWYQQSLDQGLQFLIQYYNGEERAKGNILERFSAQQFPDLHSELNLSSLELGDSALYFCASSVWGKLRGQGNQPQHFGDGTRLSIL.

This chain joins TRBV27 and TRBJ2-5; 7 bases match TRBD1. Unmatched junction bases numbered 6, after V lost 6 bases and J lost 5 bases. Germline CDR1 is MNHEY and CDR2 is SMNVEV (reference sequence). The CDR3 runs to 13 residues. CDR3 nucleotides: TGTGCCAGCAGGACAGGGAATGGGGAGACCCAGTACTTC. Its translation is CASRTGNGETQYF.

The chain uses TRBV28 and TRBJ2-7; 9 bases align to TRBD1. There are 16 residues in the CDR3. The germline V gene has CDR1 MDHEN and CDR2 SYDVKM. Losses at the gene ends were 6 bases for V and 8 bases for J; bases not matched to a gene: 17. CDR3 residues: CASSSKAGTGSVQQYF. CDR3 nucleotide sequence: TGTGCCAGCAGCTCAAAAGCCGGGACAGGGTCCGTCCAGCAGTACTTC.

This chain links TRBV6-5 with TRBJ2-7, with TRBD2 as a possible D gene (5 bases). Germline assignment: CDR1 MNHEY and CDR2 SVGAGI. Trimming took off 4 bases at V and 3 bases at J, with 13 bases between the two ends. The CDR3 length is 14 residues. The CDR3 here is CASSSIDGNYEQYF. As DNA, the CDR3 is TGTGCCAGCAGTTCGATCGACGGGAACTACGAGCAGTACTTC.

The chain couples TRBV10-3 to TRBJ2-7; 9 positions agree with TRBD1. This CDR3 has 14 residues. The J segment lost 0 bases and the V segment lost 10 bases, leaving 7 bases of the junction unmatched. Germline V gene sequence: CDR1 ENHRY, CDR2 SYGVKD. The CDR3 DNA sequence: TGTGCCAGCGAACAGGGGGCAAGCTCCTACGAGCAGTACTTC. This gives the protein CASEQGASSYEQYF.

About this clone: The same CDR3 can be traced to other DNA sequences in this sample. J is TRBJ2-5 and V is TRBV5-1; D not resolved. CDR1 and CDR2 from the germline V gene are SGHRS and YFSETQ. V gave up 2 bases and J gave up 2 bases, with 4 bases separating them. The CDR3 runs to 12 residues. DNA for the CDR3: TGCGCCAGCAGCTTAGATCAAGAGACCCAGTACTTC. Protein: CASSLDQETQYF.

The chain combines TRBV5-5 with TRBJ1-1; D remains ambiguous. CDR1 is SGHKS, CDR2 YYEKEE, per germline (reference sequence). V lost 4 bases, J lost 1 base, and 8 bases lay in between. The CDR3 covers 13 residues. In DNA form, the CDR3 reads TGTGCCAGCAGCCCCAATCAGAACACTGAAGCTTTCTTT. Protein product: CASSPNQNTEAFF.

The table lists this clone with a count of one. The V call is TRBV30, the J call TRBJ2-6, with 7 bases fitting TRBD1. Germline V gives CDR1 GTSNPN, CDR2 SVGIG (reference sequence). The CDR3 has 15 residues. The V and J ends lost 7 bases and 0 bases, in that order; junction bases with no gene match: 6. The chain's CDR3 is CASGQASSGANVLTF. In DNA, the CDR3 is TGTGCCTCTGGACAGGCAAGCTCTGGGGCCAACGTCCTGACTTTC.